This T cell receptor (beta chain) was sequenced during a study of T cells after yellow fever vaccination. General study findings and limits: It was a small share of clonotypes that appeared in both CD4 and CD8 compartments.

This clonotype was recorded many times. Its antigen is still unknown. CDR3 size: 15 residues. The V and J ends lost 1 base and 3 bases respectively, with 13 bases between them. CDR1 and CDR2 from the germline V gene are MGHRA and YSYEKL. One entry per CDR3 protein results from TCRdb running MiXCR on the 5' RACE reads. The table has under 80,000 distinct CDR3 sequences, approximately 7% seen once. Sequences were derived from CD8+ T cells sorted from PBMCs, sampled 15 days after the yellow fever booster vaccination. The chain carries TRBV4-1 and TRBJ2-7; D perhaps matches TRBD2 (6 bases). The receptor's source is a young man who received the YFV17D yellow fever vaccine. This chain's CDR3 is CASSQVTGESYEQYF. Here the CDR3 DNA reads TGCGCCAGCAGCCAAGTTACGGGAGAAAGCTACGAGCAGTACTTC.